Listed below are T cell receptor beta chains from one sample, sequenced in a study of OX40 agonist ivuxolimab in advanced cancers. Profiled with immunoSEQ multiplex PCR; TCRdb holds only in-frame clones, not every one. The sample includes 61,000 or so clones, about four fifths of them seen just once. This sample comprised CD4+ or CD8+ T cells sorted from blood, obtained in a trial of the OX40 agonist ivuxolimab. The receptor source for this set is an adult with an advanced solid tumor such as melanoma, head and neck, liver or kidney cancer. Each CDR3 is given with its conserved first and last residue. Fields, in order: clone size, J gene, D gene, V gene, CDR3 protein, CDR3 DNA. The D gene is left open where the match is weak. Not every row has a clone size; where given, it reads once, few, many or a size class.

>.|TRBJ1-5|.|TRBV11-3
CASSPESNQPQHF
TGTGCCAGCAGCCCGGAAAGCAATCAGCCCCAGCATTTT
>.|TRBJ1-1|TRBD1|TRBV4-3
CASSHRQGLNTEAFF
TGCGCCAGCAGCCACCGACAGGGGTTGAACACTGAAGCTTTCTTT
>.|TRBJ1-2|.|TRBV9
CASSVVDRPNYGYTF
TGTGCCAGCAGCGTAGTTGACAGACCTAACTATGGCTACACCTTC
>.|TRBJ2-3|.|TRBV5-5
CASSSLQGRTDTQYF
TGTGCCAGCAGCTCTCTACAGGGAAGGACAGATACGCAGTATTTT
>.|TRBJ2-2|.|TRBV2
CASSEMLLNTGELFF
TGTGCCAGCAGTGAAATGTTGTTGAACACCGGGGAGCTGTTTTTT
>few|TRBJ2-2|.|TRBV7-3
CASSLSRGLLFF
TGTGCCAGCAGCTTAAGTCGGGGGTTGTTGTTTTTT
>.|TRBJ2-7|.|TRBV6-5
CASGVSGPEQYF
TGTGCCAGCGGCGTTTCTGGGCCCGAGCAGTACTTC
>.|TRBJ2-7|.|TRBV11-2
CASSHPPGSYEQYF
TGTGCCAGCAGCCACCCTCCGGGCTCCTACGAGCAGTACTTC
>once|TRBJ1-5|TRBD1|TRBV4-1
CASSHPDRVYSNQPQHF
TGCGCCAGCAGCCACCCGGACAGGGTCTATAGCAATCAGCCCCAGCATTTT
>.|TRBJ2-5|.|TRBV11-3
CASSLGQGSQETQYF
TGTGCCAGCAGCTTAGGCCAAGGTTCTCAAGAGACCCAGTACTTC
>once|TRBJ1-1|.|TRBV27
CASSWGGLTEAFF
TGTGCCAGCAGTTGGGGGGGGCTGACTGAAGCTTTCTTT
>.|TRBJ1-3|.|TRBV28
CASSPAGYSGNTIYF
TGTGCCAGCAGCCCGGCGGGGTACTCTGGAAACACCATATATTTT
>.|TRBJ2-3|.|TRBV4-3
CASGQQGGHTDTQYF
TGCGCCAGCGGCCAGCAGGGGGGGCACACAGATACGCAGTATTTT
>.|TRBJ2-7|TRBD1|TRBV18
CASSRDRDYEQYF
TGTGCCAGCTCTCGGGACAGGGATTACGAGCAGTACTTC
>.|TRBJ1-2|.|TRBV6-5
CASSYRRRGAQGYTF
TGTGCCAGCAGTTACCGTCGTAGGGGGGCGCAAGGCTACACCTTC
>.|TRBJ1-2|.|TRBV5-1
CASSLARAYGYTF
TGCGCCAGCAGCTTGGCCAGGGCCTATGGCTACACCTTC
>.|TRBJ2-7|TRBD1|TRBV30
CAWTGQGSYEQYF
TGTGCCTGGACCGGACAGGGGTCCTACGAGCAGTACTTC
>.|TRBJ1-2|.|TRBV27
CASSLVGLGRGNGGYTF
TGTGCCAGCAGTCTCGTTGGCCTCGGAAGGGGGAACGGTGGCTACACCTTC
>.|TRBJ2-2|.|TRBV7-7
CASSPDRNTGELFF
TGTGCTAGCAGCCCCGACAGAAACACCGGGGAGCTGTTTTTT
>.|TRBJ1-2|.|TRBV19
CASSLGVENYGYTF
TGTGCCAGTAGTCTGGGGGTCGAGAACTATGGCTACACCTTC
>.|TRBJ1-2|.|TRBV28
CASSPQVYGYTF
TGTGCCAGCAGTCCACAAGTCTATGGCTACACCTTC
>.|TRBJ2-7|.|TRBV19
CASRLAGDTYEQYF
TGTGCCAGTAGGTTGGCAGGGGATACCTACGAGCAGTACTTC